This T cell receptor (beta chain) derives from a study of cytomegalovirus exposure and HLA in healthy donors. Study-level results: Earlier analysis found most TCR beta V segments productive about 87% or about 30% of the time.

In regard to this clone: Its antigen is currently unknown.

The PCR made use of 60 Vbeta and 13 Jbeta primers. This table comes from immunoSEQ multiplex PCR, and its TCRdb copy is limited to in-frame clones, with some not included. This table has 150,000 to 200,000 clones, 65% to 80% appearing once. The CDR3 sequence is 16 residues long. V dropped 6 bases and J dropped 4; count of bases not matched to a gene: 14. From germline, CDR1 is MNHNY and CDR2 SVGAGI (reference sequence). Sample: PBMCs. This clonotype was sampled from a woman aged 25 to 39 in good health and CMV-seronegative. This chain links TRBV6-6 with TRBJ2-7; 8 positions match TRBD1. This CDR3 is CASRSNPGQAEYEQYF. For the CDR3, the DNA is TGTGCCAGCAGATCTAACCCGGGACAGGCAGAATACGAGCAGTACTTC.